The present T cell receptor (beta chain) was sequenced within a study of shared clonotypes between healthy human individuals. Study background: The people who gave samples were a couple of women and a few men aged 18 to 49.

The donors, healthy adults who were HIV-negative, had experienced no recent acute infections or vaccinations. A CD45RA-negative memory subset and a CD45RA+ naive subset were separated from the CD4+ cells. The study ran the assay at deep level. The repertoire was sequenced with immunoSEQ multiplex PCR; TCRdb's copy has only in-frame clones and lacks some. This sample has roughly 1.4 million clones; roughly 98.5% occur once, and the top ten carry under 0.45%. CDR1 is SEHNR and CDR2 is FQNEAQ in the germline V gene (reference sequence). The CDR3 is 16 amino acids. The V end was cut by 0 bases, the J end by 0 bases, with 9 bases between.

The TCR was taken from a man younger than 45 in good health. The chain employs TRBV7-9 and TRBJ1-5, with D possibly matching TRBD1 (5 bases). Sequencing was done on a sample of naive CD4+ T cells sorted from blood. Regarding subset: CD45RA+ positively selected. CDR3 bases: TGTGCCAGCAGCTTAGCGTCAGGGAATAGCAATCAGCCCCAGCATTTT. It is translated as CASSLASGNSNQPQHF.